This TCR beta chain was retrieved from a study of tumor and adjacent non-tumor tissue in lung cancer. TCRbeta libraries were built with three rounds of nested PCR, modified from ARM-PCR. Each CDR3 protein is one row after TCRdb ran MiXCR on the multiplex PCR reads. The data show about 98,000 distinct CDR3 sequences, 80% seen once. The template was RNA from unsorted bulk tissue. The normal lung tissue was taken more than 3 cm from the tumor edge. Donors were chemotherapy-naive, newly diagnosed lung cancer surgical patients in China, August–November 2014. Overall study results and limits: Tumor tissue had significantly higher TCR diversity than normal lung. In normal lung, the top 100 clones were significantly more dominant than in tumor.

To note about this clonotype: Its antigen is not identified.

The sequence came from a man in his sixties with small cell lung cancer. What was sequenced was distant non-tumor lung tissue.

The CDR3 DNA reads as TGTGCCAGCAGTTGGGTAGCGGGAGGTGCCGATGAGCAGTTCTTC. This translates into CASSWVAGGADEQFF. This sequence joins TRBV7-8 and TRBJ2-1; 10 nucleotides match TRBD2. The CDR3 runs to 15 residues. Trimming took 6 bases from V and 8 from J; bases not matched to a gene: 10. Germline assignment: CDR1 SGHVS and CDR2 FQNEAQ.